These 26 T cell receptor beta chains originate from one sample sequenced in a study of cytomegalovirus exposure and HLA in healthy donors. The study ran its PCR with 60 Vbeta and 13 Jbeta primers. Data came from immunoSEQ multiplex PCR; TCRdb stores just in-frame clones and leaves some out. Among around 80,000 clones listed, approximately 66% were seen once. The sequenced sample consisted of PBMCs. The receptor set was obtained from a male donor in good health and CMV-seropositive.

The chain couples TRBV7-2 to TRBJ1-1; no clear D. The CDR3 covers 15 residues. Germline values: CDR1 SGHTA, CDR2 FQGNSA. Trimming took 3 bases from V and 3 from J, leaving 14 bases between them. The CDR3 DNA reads TGTGCCAGCAGCTTTGGGAGCCTCGGGGACACTGAAGCTTTCTTT. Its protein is CASSFGSLGDTEAFF. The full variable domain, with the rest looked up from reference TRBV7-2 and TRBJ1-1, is GAGVSQSPSNKVTEKGKDVELRCDPISGHTALYWYRQSLGQGLEFLIYFQGNSAPDKSGLPSDRFSAERTGGSVSTLTIQRTQQEDSAVYLCASSFGSLGDTEAFFGQGTRLTVV.

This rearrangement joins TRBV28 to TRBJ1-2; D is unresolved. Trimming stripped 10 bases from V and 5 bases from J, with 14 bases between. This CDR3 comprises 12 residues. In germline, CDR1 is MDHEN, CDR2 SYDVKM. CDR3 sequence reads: CATTVVEYGYTF. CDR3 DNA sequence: TGTGCCACCACAGTTGTAGAGTATGGCTACACCTTC.

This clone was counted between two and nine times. CDR3 protein: CASSPAATGDEQFF. The CDR3 region has the DNA TGTGCCAGTAGCCCGGCCGCCACGGGGGATGAGCAGTTCTTC. V is TRBV19 and J is TRBJ2-1; D might be TRBD2 (6 bases). V was pared by 6 bases and J by 8 bases, with 17 bases between. The CDR3 contains 14 residues. Germline CDR1 is LNHDA and CDR2 is SQIVND (reference sequence).

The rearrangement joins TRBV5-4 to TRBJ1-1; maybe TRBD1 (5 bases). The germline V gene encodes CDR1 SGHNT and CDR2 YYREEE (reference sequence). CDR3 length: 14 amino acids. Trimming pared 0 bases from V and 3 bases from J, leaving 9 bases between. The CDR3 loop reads CASSLGGVYTEAFF. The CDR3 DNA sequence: TGTGCCAGCAGCTTGGGGGGGGTTTACACTGAAGCTTTCTTT.

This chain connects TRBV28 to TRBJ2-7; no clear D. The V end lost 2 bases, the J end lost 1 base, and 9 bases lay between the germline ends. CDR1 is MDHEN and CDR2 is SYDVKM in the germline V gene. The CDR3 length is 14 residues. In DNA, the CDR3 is TGTGCCAGCAGTTTAGTGGCAGGATCCTACGAGCAGTACTTC. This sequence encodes CASSLVAGSYEQYF.

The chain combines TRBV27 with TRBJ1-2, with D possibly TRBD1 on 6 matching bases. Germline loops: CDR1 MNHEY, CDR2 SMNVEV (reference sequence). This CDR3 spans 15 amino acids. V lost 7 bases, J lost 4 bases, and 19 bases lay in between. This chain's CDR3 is CASTRIGGRFYGYTF. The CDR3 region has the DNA TGTGCCAGCACTCGTATCGGGGGGCGCTTCTATGGCTACACCTTC.

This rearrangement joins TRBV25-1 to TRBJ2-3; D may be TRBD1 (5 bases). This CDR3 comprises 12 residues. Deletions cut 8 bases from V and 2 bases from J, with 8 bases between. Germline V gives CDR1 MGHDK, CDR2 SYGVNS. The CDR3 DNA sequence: TGTGCCAGCGGGGCCCTCACAGATACGCAGTATTTT. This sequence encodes CASGALTDTQYF.

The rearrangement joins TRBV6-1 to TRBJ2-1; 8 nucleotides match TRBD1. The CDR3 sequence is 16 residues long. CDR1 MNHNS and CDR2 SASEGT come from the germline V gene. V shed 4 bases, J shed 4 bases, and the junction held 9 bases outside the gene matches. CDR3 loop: CASSAPSGTGYNEQFF. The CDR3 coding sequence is TGTGCCAGCAGTGCCCCCTCAGGGACAGGTTACAATGAGCAGTTCTTC.

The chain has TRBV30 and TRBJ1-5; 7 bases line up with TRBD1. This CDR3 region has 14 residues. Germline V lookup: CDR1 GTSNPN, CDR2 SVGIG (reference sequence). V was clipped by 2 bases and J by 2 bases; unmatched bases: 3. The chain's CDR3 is CAWSRDRGNQPQHF. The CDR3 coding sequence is TGTGCCTGGAGTAGAGACAGGGGCAATCAGCCCCAGCATTTT.

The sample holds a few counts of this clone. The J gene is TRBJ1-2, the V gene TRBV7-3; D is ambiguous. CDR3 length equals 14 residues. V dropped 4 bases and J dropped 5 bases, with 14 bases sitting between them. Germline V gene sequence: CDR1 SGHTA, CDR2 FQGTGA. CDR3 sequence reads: CASSSPGESYGYTF. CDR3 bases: TGTGCCAGCAGCTCCCCGGGAGAATCGTATGGCTACACCTTC.

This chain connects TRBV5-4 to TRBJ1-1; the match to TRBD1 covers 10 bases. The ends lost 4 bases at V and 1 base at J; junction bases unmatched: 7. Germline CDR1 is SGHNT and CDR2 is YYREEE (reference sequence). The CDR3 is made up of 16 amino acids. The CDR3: CASSPGQGRTNTEAFF. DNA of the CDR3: TGTGCCAGCAGCCCGGGACAGGGGAGGACGAACACTGAAGCTTTCTTT.

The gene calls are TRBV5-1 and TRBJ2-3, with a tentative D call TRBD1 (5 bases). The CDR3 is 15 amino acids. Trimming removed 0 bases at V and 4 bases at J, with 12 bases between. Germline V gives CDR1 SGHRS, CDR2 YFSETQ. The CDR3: CASSLGEPRADTQYF. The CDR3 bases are TGCGCCAGCAGCTTGGGCGAGCCCAGGGCAGATACGCAGTATTTT.

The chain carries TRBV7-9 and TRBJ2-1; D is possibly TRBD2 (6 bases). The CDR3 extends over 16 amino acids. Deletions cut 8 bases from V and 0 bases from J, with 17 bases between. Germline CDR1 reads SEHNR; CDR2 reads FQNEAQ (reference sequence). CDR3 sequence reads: CASRLDGVNSYNEQFF. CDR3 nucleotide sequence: TGTGCCAGCCGACTAGATGGAGTCAACTCCTACAATGAGCAGTTCTTC. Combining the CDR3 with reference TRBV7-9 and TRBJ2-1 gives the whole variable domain DTGVSQNPRHKITKRGQNVTFRCDPISEHNRLYWYRQTLGQGPEFLTYFQNEAQLEKSRLLSDRFSAERPKGSFSTLEIQRTEQGDSAMYLCASRLDGVNSYNEQFFGPGTRLTVL.

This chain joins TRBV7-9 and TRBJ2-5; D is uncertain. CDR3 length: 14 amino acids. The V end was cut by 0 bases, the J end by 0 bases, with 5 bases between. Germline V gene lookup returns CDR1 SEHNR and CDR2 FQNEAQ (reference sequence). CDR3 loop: CASSLAQYQETQYF. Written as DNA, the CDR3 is TGTGCCAGCAGCTTAGCCCAGTACCAAGAGACCCAGTACTTC.

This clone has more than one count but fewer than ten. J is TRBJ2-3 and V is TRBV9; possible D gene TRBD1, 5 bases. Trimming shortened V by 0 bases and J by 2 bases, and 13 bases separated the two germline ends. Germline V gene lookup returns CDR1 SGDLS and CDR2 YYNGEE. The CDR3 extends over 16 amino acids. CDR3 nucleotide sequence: TGTGCCAGCAGCGTAGGAAGGGGCAGCTTCACAGATACGCAGTATTTT. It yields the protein CASSVGRGSFTDTQYF.

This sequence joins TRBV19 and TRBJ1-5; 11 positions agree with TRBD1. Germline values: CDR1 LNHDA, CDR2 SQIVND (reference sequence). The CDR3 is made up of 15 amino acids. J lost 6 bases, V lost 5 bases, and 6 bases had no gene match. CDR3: CASSADRGLLQPQHF. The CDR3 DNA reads TGTGCCAGTAGTGCGGACAGGGGGCTTCTTCAGCCCCAGCATTTT.

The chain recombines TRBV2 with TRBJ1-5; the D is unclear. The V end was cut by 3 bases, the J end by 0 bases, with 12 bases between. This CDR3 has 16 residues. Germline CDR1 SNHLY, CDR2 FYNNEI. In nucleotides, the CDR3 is TGTGCCAGCAGTGACGCGACTGCCTATAGCAATCAGCCCCAGCATTTT. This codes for CASSDATAYSNQPQHF. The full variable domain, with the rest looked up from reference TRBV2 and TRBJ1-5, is EPEVTQTPSHQVTQMGQEVILRCVPISNHLYFYWYRQILGQKVEFLVSFYNNEISEKSEIFDDQFSVERPDGSNFTLKIRSTKLEDSAMYFCASSDATAYSNQPQHFGDGTRLSIL.

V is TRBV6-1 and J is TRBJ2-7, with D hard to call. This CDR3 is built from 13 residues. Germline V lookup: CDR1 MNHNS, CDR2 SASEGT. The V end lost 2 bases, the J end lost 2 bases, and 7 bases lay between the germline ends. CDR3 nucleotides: TGTGCCAGCAGTGAACAGAAAACCTACGAGCAGTACTTC. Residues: CASSEQKTYEQYF.

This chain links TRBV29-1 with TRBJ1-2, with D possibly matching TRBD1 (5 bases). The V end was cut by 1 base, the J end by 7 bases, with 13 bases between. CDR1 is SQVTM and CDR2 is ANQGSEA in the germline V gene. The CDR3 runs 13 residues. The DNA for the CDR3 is TGCAGCGTTGAAGGCGGGACGTCCGGTGGCTACACCTTC. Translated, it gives CSVEGGTSGGYTF.

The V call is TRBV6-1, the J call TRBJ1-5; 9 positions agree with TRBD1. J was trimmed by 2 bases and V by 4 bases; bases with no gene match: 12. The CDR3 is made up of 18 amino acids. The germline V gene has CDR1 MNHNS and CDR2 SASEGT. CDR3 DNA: TGTGCCAGCAGTGGAAGACAGGGGGGTGGGAACGGCAATCAGCCCCAGCATTTT. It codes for CASSGRQGGGNGNQPQHF.

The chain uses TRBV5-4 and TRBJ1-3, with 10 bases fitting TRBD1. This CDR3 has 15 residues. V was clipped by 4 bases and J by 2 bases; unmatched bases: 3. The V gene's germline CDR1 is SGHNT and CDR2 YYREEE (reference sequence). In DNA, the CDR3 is TGTGCCAGCAGCACCGGACAGGGGGCTGGAAACACCATATATTTT. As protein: CASSTGQGAGNTIYF. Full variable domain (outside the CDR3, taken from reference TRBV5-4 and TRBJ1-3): ETGVTQSPTHLIKTRGQQVTLRCSSQSGHNTVSWYQQALGQGPQFIFQYYREEENGRGNFPPRFSGLQFPNYSSELNVNALELDDSALYLCASSTGQGAGNTIYFGEGSWLTVV.

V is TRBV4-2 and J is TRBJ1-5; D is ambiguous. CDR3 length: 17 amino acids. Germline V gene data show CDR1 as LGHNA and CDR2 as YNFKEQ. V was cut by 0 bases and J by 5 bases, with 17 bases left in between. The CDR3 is CASSQDVAVRAYQPQHF. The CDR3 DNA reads TGTGCCAGCAGCCAAGATGTAGCAGTAAGAGCTTATCAGCCCCAGCATTTT.

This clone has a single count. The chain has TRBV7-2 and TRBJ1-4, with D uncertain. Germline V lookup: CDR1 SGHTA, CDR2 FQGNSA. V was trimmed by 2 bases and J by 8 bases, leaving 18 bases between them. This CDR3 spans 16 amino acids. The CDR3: CASSLIRQATLEKLFF. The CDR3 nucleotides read TGTGCCAGCAGCTTAATACGGCAGGCTACCCTAGAAAAACTGTTTTTT.

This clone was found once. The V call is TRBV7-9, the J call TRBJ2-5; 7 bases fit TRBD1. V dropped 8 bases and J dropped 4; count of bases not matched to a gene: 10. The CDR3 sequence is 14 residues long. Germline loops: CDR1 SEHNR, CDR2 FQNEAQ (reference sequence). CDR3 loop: CASSPGTASETQYF. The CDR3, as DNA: TGTGCCAGCTCCCCCGGGACAGCATCAGAGACCCAGTACTTC. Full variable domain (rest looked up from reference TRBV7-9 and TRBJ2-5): DTGVSQNPRHKITKRGQNVTFRCDPISEHNRLYWYRQTLGQGPEFLTYFQNEAQLEKSRLLSDRFSAERPKGSFSTLEIQRTEQGDSAMYLCASSPGTASETQYFGPGTRLLVL.

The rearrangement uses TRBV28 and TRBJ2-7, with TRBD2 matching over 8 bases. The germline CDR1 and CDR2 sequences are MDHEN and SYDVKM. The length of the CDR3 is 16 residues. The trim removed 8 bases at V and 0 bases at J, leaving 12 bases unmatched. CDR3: CASLPGGQISSYEQYF. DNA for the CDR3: TGTGCCAGCCTTCCGGGGGGGCAAATAAGCTCCTACGAGCAGTACTTC.

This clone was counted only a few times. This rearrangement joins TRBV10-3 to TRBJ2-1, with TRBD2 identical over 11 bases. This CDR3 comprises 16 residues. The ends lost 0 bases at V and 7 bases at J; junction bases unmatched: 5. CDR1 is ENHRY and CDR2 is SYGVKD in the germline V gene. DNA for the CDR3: TGTGCCATCAGTGAGTCTGCTAGCGGGAGGAAAAATGAGCAGTTCTTC. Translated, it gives CAISESASGRKNEQFF.